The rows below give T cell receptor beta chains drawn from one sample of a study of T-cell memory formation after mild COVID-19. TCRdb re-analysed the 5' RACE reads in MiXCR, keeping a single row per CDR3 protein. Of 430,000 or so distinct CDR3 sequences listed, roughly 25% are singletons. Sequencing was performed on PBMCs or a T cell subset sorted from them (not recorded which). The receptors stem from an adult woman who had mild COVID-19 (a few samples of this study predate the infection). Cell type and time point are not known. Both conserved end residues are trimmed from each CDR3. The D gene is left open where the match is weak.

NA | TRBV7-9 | ASSSPGLYAYTEAF
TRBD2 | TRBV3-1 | ASSQGGLALRGDEQF
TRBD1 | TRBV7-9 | ASSLEWQGALNTEAF
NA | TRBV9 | ASSVEGLDAEAF
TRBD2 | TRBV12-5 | ASGSSGSSEQF
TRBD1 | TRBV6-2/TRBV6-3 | ASSTGQGGLYEQY
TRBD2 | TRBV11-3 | ASSPRTSGKEDTQY
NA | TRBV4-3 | ASSRDLGETQY
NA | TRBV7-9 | ASSSGGGSGANVLT
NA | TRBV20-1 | SASRGLVDQPQH
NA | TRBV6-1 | ASSEKTDHTGELF
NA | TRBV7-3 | ASSHRAITDTQY
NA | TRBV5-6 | ASSLALTGLGSDTQY
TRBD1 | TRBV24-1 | ATSDPRDRYKHEQF
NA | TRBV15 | ATSTRDTRREKLF
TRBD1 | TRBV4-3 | ASSQVTGGTEAF
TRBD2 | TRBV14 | ASSQDGRGRYYEQY